This TCR beta chain is from a study of human T cells and chemical hapten exposure. Broader study findings: With regard to DPC sensitization, TCRs above 1 in 1000 frequency did not change.

Germline CDR1 and CDR2: SQVTM and ANQGSEA. Trimming stripped 3 bases from V and 0 bases from J, with 10 bases between. The CDR3 has 14 residues. TCRdb fed the RACE reads into MiXCR, producing one record per CDR3 protein. The data contain 60,000 to 80,000 distinct CDR3 sequences, 6.7% of them singletons. Time point specified: pre-sensitization, week 0. The treatment here: therapeutic diphenylcyclopropenone sensitization with weekly scalp DPC. Many counts were recorded for this clonotype. Its antigen remains unknown. The TCR originated in a woman in her thirties with alopecia areata. Some clones in this sample may be carry-over from other donors' samples. The material sequenced was whole blood, taken in connection with sensitization to the hapten diphenylcyclopropenone (DPC). J is TRBJ2-3 and V is TRBV29-1; D unclear. The CDR3 loop reads CSVDPSRSTDTQYF. CDR3 coding DNA: TGCAGCGTTGACCCCTCTCGGAGCACAGATACGCAGTATTTT.